Below, 23 T cell receptor beta chains from the same sample are listed, as sequenced in a study of T cell responses to AZD1222 COVID-19 vaccine (dated by TCRdb to about 2021). The label giving this sample's time point can be read as: about 28 days (+/-7) after the second vaccine dose. The library was produced with the immunoSEQ multiplex PCR assay. TCRdb took over this immuneACCESS table, retaining in-frame rearrangements with V and J assigned. Such tables are incomplete; in checked studies, under half of the missing clones stem from an unresolved V gene, and the remainder is unexplained. Here the sample has 100,000 to 150,000 clones; approximately 92% occur a single time. 0.85% to 1.2% of the sample rests with the top ten. The sample was peripheral blood, taken 28 days after the second AZD1222 dose. These receptors were taken from an adult who received the AZD1222 COVID-19 vaccine.

The chain couples TRBV14 to TRBJ2-1; D remains unclear. Trimming stripped 1 base from V and 6 bases from J, with 7 bases between. CDR1 and CDR2 (germline): SGHDN, FVKESK. The CDR3 sequence is 13 residues long. As DNA, the CDR3 is TGTGCCAGCAGCCAAGCCTGGGTCAATGAGCAGTTCTTC. It is translated as CASSQAWVNEQFF.

The chain links TRBV11-2 to TRBJ2-1; D not resolved. Germline CDR1 and CDR2: SGHAT and FQNNGV. The CDR3 sequence is 13 residues long. Trimming took off 1 base at V and 4 bases at J, with 5 bases between the two ends. This CDR3 reads CASSLGFYNEQFF. As DNA, the CDR3 is TGTGCCAGCAGCTTAGGGTTTTACAATGAGCAGTTCTTC. The full variable domain, its missing parts supplied by reference TRBV11-2 and TRBJ2-1, is EAGVAQSPRYKIIEKRQSVAFWCNPISGHATLYWYQQILGQGPKLLIQFQNNGVVDDSQLPKDRFSAERLKGVDSTLKIQPAKLEDSAVYLCASSLGFYNEQFFGPGTRLTVL.

The CDR3 sequence: CASSPSGRTPYQETQYF. CDR3 DNA sequence: TGTGCCAGCAGTCCTAGCGGGAGGACCCCCTACCAAGAGACCCAGTACTTC. The chain couples TRBV28 to TRBJ2-5; 11 nucleotides match TRBD2. With 5 bases clipped from V and 0 bases from J, the junction kept 8 bases outside the gene matches. Germline-derived CDR1 and CDR2 are MDHEN and SYDVKM. The CDR3 is 17 residues long.

This chain uses TRBV13 with TRBJ1-2, with D uncertain. Per germline, CDR1 PRHDT and CDR2 FYEKMQ (reference sequence). Deletions cut 5 bases from V and 6 bases from J, with 16 bases between. CDR3 length: 14 residues. As DNA, the CDR3 is TGTGCCAGCAGCGTAAGGGCCACAGCTAATGGCTACACCTTC. This codes for CASSVRATANGYTF.

The gene calls are TRBV4-3 and TRBJ2-1; the match to TRBD2 covers 10 bases. In germline, CDR1 is LGHNA, CDR2 YSLEER. J gave up 5 bases and V 4 bases, and 8 bases lay outside the gene matches. CDR3 size: 16 residues. The DNA for the CDR3 is TGCGCCAGCAGCCTCTCAGGGACTAGCGTGAACAATGAGCAGTTCTTC. Amino acids: CASSLSGTSVNNEQFF.

DNA of the CDR3: TGTGCCAGCAGTGAAGCCTTGTCACCGGGACGGACGAACACCGGGGAGCTGTTTTTT. Amino acid sequence: CASSEALSPGRTNTGELFF. The chain combines TRBV6-1 with TRBJ2-2; D may correspond to TRBD1 or TRBD2 (5 bases each). Germline CDR1 MNHNS, CDR2 SASEGT. Trimming took off 0 bases at V and 0 bases at J, with 17 bases between the two ends. The CDR3 runs to 19 residues.

The chain links TRBV9 to TRBJ2-1; D not resolved. Germline CDR1 SGDLS, CDR2 YYNGEE. Trimming removed 4 bases at V and 7 bases at J, with 21 bases between. This CDR3 is 16 amino acids long. The CDR3 DNA follows: TGTGCCAGCAGCTCCCCGATAGGCGGTCGATGGAATGAGCAGTTCTTC. This sequence encodes CASSSPIGGRWNEQFF. Based on the CDR3 plus reference TRBV9 and TRBJ2-1, the full variable domain is DSGVTQTPKHLITATGQRVTLRCSPRSGDLSVYWYQQSLDQGLQFLIQYYNGEERAKGNILERFSAQQFPDLHSELNLSSLELGDSALYFCASSSPIGGRWNEQFFGPGTRLTVL.

This chain connects TRBV2 to TRBJ2-5; D is possibly TRBD1 (6 bases). This CDR3 contains 13 residues. In germline, CDR1 is SNHLY, CDR2 FYNNEI. V lost 5 bases to trimming and J lost 4 bases, with 11 bases between them. In nucleotides, the CDR3 is TGTGCCAGCAGTACAGGGTTAGGAGAGACCCAGTACTTC. As protein: CASSTGLGETQYF.

This chain links TRBV11-2 with TRBJ2-2; D call uncertain. The CDR3 is 13 amino acids. V dropped 0 bases and J dropped 6 bases, with 5 bases sitting between them. Germline V gene sequence: CDR1 SGHAT, CDR2 FQNNGV. CDR3 amino acids: CASSLEGSGELFF. The CDR3 DNA follows: TGTGCCAGCAGCTTAGAAGGGTCCGGGGAGCTGTTTTTT.

J is TRBJ1-1 and V is TRBV29-1; the match to TRBD1 covers 8 bases. V gave up 4 bases and J gave up 9 bases; unmatched junction bases: 13. Germline CDR1 SQVTM, CDR2 ANQGSEA. The CDR3 length is 14 residues. The CDR3 protein is CSVVIAGGAWQAFF. As DNA, the CDR3 is TGCAGCGTTGTGATCGCAGGGGGCGCATGGCAAGCTTTCTTT.

This chain joins TRBV19 and TRBJ2-1, with D maybe TRBD2 (5 bases). V gave up 6 bases and J gave up 6 bases, with 12 bases separating them. Germline assignment: CDR1 LNHDA and CDR2 SQIVND (reference sequence). The length of the CDR3 is 13 residues. The CDR3 DNA reads TGTGCCAGTAGAAAGGGAGCTTTCAATGAGCAGTTCTTC. Amino acids: CASRKGAFNEQFF. The whole variable domain, filled in from reference TRBV19 and TRBJ2-1, reads DGGITQSPKYLFRKEGQNVTLSCEQNLNHDAMYWYRQDPGQGLRLIYYSQIVNDFQKGDIAEGYSVSREKKESFPLTVTSAQKNPTAFYLCASRKGAFNEQFFGPGTRLTVL.

The chain carries TRBV5-4 and TRBJ1-4; no clear D gene. Per germline, CDR1 SGHNT and CDR2 YYREEE (reference sequence). This CDR3 contains 13 residues. V dropped 1 base and J dropped 11 bases, with 12 bases sitting between them. CDR3 nucleotide sequence: TGTGCCAGCAGCTTGTACCGGGAGGGTAAACTGTTTTTT. Amino acid sequence: CASSLYREGKLFF.

The genes are TRBV12-3 or TRBV12-4 and TRBJ1-1; D is unresolved. The CDR3 has 12 residues. With 2 bases removed from V and 0 bases from J, the gap between germline ends came to 1 base. CDR3 sequence: CASSLLNTEAFF. CDR3 nucleotide sequence: TGTGCCAGCAGTTTACTGAACACTGAAGCTTTCTTT.

This sequence joins TRBV18 and TRBJ2-2, with TRBD2 as a possible D gene (6 bases). V was trimmed by 1 base and J by 13 bases, leaving 10 bases between them. The length of the CDR3 is 12 residues. Per germline, CDR1 KGHSH and CDR2 LQKENI. CDR3 DNA sequence: TGTGCCAGCTCACCACGAGTGGGAGGGCTGTTTTTT. It specifies CASSPRVGGLFF.

This rearrangement joins TRBV7-9 to TRBJ1-2; D may be TRBD1 (5 bases). Between the trimmed V and J ends, which lost 4 bases and 13 bases, there was a span of 16 bases. In germline, CDR1 is SEHNR, CDR2 FQNEAQ (reference sequence). The CDR3 loop spans 12 amino acids. The CDR3 DNA is TGTGCCAGCAGCTCGGGGACCCATCCCCGCACCTTC. This translates into CASSSGTHPRTF.

The V call is TRBV12-3 or TRBV12-4, the J call TRBJ1-1, with TRBD1 identical over 9 bases. With 7 bases clipped from V and 7 bases from J, the junction kept 7 bases outside the gene matches. The CDR3 sequence is 13 residues long. This CDR3 is CASKLQGAGEAFF. For the CDR3, the DNA is TGTGCCAGCAAATTACAGGGGGCGGGTGAAGCTTTCTTT.

The chain recombines TRBV4-2 with TRBJ1-1; D gene uncertain. V lost 1 base and J lost 0, with 6 bases in between. Germline V CDR1 and CDR2: LGHNA, YNFKEQ. The CDR3 is 14 amino acids. CDR3 sequence: CASSQAQVNTEAFF. Here the CDR3 DNA reads TGTGCCAGCAGCCAAGCCCAGGTGAACACTGAAGCTTTCTTT.

The J gene is TRBJ1-1, the V gene TRBV11-3; maybe TRBD1 (6 bases). Between the trimmed V and J ends, which lost 4 bases and 1 base, there was a span of 10 bases. Germline lookup yields CDR1 SGHNT and CDR2 YENEEA. CDR3 length equals 14 residues. In DNA form, the CDR3 reads TGTGCCAGCAGCTGGGGACAAGGGAACACTGAAGCTTTCTTT. Residues: CASSWGQGNTEAFF.

The chain has TRBV7-2 and TRBJ1-5, with 8 bases aligning to TRBD1. The CDR3 length is 15 residues. With 5 bases clipped from V and 4 bases from J, the junction kept 7 bases outside the gene matches. Germline assignment: CDR1 SGHTA and CDR2 FQGNSA. In nucleotides, the CDR3 is TGTGCCAGCAGCCCCGCCAGGACAGGGAATCAGCCCCAGCATTTT. Amino acids: CASSPARTGNQPQHF.

The table lists this clone with a few counts. The V call is TRBV6-4, the J call TRBJ2-7, with D perhaps TRBD2 (5 bases). V lost 3 bases to trimming and J lost 6 bases, with 12 bases between them. This CDR3 spans 13 amino acids. Germline-derived CDR1 and CDR2 are MRHNA and SNTAGT. The CDR3 here is CASSEEDRGEQYF. As DNA, the CDR3 is TGTGCCAGCAGTGAGGAGGATCGGGGCGAGCAGTACTTC.

Only one count was recorded for this clone. V usage is TRBV10-3 and J usage is TRBJ2-2; 15 nucleotides line up with TRBD2. This CDR3 has 18 residues. V shed 8 bases, J shed 2 bases, and the junction held 9 bases outside the gene matches. Looked up from germline, CDR1 is ENHRY and CDR2 is SYGVKD. The CDR3 is CAIGTGTSGRPNTGELFF. The CDR3 DNA reads TGTGCCATCGGAACCGGGACTAGCGGGAGGCCCAACACCGGGGAGCTGTTTTTT.

The V gene is TRBV19, the J gene TRBJ1-2; D is unresolved. V was clipped by 3 bases and J by 8 bases, with 13 bases between them. CDR3 length: 13 residues. Germline V gives CDR1 LNHDA, CDR2 SQIVND (reference sequence). CDR3 DNA sequence: TGTGCCAGTAGTATTCCCGGGTTCTTGGGCTACACCTTC. Translating it yields CASSIPGFLGYTF. Based on the CDR3 plus reference TRBV19 and TRBJ1-2, the full variable domain is DGGITQSPKYLFRKEGQNVTLSCEQNLNHDAMYWYRQDPGQGLRLIYYSQIVNDFQKGDIAEGYSVSREKKESFPLTVTSAQKNPTAFYLCASSIPGFLGYTFGSGTRLTVV.

The gene calls are TRBV12-5 and TRBJ2-1; D is perhaps TRBD1 (6 bases). The CDR3 runs 14 residues. Germline CDR1 and CDR2: LGHNT and FRNRAP. Trimming shortened V by 7 bases and J by 6 bases, and 16 bases separated the two germline ends. The CDR3 DNA is TGTGCTAGTGCCACAGGGACCGCAACCAATGAGCAGTTCTTC. Protein: CASATGTATNEQFF.